This T cell receptor beta chain stems from a study of shared clonotypes between healthy human individuals. For the study at large: Every donor yielded three CD4 naive, three CD4 memory, two CD8 naive and one CD8 memory plate.

Only one count was recorded for this clone. The antigen is not known. General observations from the study: Naive subsets tended to show greater estimated richness than memory subsets.

The germline V gene encodes CDR1 SGHDN and CDR2 FVKESK. Unmatched junction bases numbered 10, after V lost 4 bases and J lost 6 bases. The CDR3 extends over 16 amino acids. Assay execution took place at the deep level. Original processing notes: Quality scores were absent from the junction-only immunoSEQ sequences, so filtering differed. Using immunoSEQ multiplex PCR, the repertoire was profiled, and TCRdb retains in-frame clones only, with some absent. Clone size and V and J calls were adopted from that table, with D and trimming inferred from the DNA. The table includes a few million clones, 85% to 95% detected once.

V and J are TRBV14 and TRBJ2-1; 9 bases are shared with TRBD1. Sequenced sample: naive CD4+ T cells from PBMCs. Subset defined: CD45RA+ positively selected. This receptor was obtained from a man between 18 and 29 years old in good health. Some clones in this sample may be carry-over from other donors' samples. The CDR3 reads CASSPLGQGPTNEQFF. The CDR3 bases are TGTGCCAGCAGCCCTCTTGGACAGGGGCCGACCAATGAGCAGTTCTTC.